This T cell receptor beta chain came from a study of blood T cell repertoires in COVID-19. In the study overall: Spain, Italy and the United States supplied samples that represented acute and convalescent COVID-19. The analysed material was cDNA or gDNA that came from T cells, B-cell-depleted T cells, or PBMCs.

In the original processing: Cell counts per sample came from amplifying reference gene primers. Profiled with immunoSEQ multiplex PCR; TCRdb holds only in-frame clones, not every one. That table gives V, J and clone size, and the DNA gave D and trimming. The sample has 120,000 or so clones, roughly 78% seen once. V was pared by 6 bases and J by 5 bases, with 7 bases of the junction left unmatched. Per germline, CDR1 MDHEN and CDR2 SYDVKM. The CDR3 spans 14 residues. The sample holds many counts of this clone. This same CDR3 is encoded by further DNA sequences in the sample. The receptor was derived from a man aged 60 to 75 with active or convalescent COVID-19. V and J are TRBV28 and TRBJ2-3; 8 bases align to TRBD2. Sequenced material: peripheral blood. CDR3 amino acids: CASSLGAGVDTQYF. The CDR3 nucleotides read TGTGCCAGCAGCTTAGGAGCGGGAGTAGATACGCAGTATTTT.